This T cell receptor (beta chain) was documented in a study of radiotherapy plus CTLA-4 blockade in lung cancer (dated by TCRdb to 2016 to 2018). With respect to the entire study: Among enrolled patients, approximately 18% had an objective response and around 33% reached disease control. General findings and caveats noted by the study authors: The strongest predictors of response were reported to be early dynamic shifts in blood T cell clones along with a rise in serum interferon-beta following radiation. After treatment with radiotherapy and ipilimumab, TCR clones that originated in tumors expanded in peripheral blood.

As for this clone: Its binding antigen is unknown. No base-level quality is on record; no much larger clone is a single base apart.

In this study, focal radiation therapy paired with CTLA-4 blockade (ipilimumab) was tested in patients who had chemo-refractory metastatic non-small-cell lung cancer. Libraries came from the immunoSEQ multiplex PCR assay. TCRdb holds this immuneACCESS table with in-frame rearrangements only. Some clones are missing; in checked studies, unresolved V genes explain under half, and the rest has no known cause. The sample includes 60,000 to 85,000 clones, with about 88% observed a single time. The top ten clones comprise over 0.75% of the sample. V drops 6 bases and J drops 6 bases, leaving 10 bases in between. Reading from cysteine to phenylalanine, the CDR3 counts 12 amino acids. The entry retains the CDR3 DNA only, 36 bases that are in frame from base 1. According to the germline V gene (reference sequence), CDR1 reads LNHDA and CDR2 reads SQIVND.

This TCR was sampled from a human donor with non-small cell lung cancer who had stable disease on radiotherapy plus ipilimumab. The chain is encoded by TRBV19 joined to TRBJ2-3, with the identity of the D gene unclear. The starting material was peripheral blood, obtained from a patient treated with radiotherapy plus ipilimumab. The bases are TGTGCCAGTAGCCCGGAGTTGGATACGCAGTATTTT. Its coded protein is CASSPELDTQYF.